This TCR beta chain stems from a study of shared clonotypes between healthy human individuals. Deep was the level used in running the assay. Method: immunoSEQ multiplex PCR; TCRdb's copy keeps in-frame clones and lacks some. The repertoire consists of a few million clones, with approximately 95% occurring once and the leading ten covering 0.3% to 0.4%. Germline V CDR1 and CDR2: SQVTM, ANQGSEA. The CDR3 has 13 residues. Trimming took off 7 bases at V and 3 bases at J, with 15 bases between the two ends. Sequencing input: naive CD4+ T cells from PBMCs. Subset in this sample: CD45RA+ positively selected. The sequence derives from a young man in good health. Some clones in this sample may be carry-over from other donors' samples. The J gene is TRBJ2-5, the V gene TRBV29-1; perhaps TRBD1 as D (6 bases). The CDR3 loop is CSARLGQKETQYF. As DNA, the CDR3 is TGCAGCGCCCGTCTCGGACAGAAAGAGACCCAGTACTTC.